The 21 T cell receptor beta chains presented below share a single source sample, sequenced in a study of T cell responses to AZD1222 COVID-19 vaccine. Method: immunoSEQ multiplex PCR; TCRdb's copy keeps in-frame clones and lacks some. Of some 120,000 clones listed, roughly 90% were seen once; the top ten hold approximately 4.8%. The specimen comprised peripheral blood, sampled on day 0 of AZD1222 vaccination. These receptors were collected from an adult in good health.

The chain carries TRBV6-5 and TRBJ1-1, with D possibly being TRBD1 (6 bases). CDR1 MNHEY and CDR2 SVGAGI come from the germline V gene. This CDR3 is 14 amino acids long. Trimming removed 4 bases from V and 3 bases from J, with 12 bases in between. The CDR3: CASSWGAPDTEAFF. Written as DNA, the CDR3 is TGTGCCAGCAGTTGGGGGGCGCCGGACACTGAAGCTTTCTTT.

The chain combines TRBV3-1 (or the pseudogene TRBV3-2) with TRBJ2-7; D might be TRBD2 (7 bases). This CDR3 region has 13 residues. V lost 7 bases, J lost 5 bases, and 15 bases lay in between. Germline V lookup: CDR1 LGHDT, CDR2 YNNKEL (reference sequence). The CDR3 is CASTGGGIDEQYF. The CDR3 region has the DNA TGTGCCAGCACCGGCGGGGGCATAGACGAGCAGTACTTC.

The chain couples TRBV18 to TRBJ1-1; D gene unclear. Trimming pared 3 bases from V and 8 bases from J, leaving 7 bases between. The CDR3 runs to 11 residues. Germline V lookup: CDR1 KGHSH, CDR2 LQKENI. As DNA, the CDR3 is TGTGCCAGCTCACCGTCCGAGGAAGCTTTCTTT. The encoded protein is CASSPSEEAFF.

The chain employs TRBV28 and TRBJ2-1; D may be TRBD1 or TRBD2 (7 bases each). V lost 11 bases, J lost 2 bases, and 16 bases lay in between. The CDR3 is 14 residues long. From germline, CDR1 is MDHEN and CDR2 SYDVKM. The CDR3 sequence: CASHQGGPYNEQFF. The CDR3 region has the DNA TGTGCCTCGCATCAGGGGGGGCCCTACAATGAGCAGTTCTTC.

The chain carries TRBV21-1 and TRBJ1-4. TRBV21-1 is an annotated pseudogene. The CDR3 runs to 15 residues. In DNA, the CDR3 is TGTGCCGCTCGGGGGCAGGGTTGGCCTAATGAAAAACTGTTTTTT. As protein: CAARGQGWPNEKLFF.

In DNA form, the CDR3 reads TGTGCCAGCAGTGAGAGACAGGGGCCGGCTTTCTTT. Translated: CASSERQGPAFF. This chain joins TRBV6-1 and TRBJ1-1; 8 nucleotides align to TRBD1. The CDR3 sequence is 12 residues long. The ends lost 3 bases at V and 11 bases at J; junction bases unmatched: 5. Germline-derived CDR1 and CDR2 are MNHNS and SASEGT.

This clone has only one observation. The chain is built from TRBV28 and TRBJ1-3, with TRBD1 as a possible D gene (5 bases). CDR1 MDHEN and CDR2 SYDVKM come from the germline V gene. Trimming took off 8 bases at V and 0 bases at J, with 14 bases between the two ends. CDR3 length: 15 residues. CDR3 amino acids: CASGPFDSSGNTIYF. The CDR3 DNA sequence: TGTGCCAGCGGTCCGTTCGACAGCTCTGGAAACACCATATATTTT.

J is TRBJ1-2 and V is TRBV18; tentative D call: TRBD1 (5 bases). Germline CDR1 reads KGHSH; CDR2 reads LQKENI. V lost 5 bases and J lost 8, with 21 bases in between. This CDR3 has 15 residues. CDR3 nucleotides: TGTGCCAGCTCAGCGTTAGAGGGGCGGATTCTCGGCTACACCTTC. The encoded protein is CASSALEGRILGYTF.

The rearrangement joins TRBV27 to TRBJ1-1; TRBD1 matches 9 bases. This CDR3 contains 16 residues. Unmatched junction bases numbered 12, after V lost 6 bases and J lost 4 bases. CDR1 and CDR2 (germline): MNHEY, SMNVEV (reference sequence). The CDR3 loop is CASSLGLDRGVTEAFF. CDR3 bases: TGTGCCAGCAGCTTAGGCTTGGACAGGGGAGTCACTGAAGCTTTCTTT.

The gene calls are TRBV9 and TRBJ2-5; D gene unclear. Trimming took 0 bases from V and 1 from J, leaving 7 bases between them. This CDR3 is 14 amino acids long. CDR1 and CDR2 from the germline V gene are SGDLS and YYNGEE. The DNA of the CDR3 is TGTGCCAGCAGCGTAGGATCCATCCAAGAGACCCAGTACTTC. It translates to CASSVGSIQETQYF.

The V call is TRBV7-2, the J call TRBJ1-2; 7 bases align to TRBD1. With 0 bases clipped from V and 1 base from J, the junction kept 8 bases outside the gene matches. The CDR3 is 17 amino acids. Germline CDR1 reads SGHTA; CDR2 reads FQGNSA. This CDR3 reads CASSLALGQAINYGYTF. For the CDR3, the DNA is TGTGCCAGCAGCTTAGCGCTCGGACAGGCCATTAACTATGGCTACACCTTC. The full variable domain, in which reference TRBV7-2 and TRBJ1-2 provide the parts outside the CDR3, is GAGVSQSPSNKVTEKGKDVELRCDPISGHTALYWYRQSLGQGLEFLIYFQGNSAPDKSGLPSDRFSAERTGGSVSTLTIQRTQQEDSAVYLCASSLALGQAINYGYTFGSGTRLTVV.

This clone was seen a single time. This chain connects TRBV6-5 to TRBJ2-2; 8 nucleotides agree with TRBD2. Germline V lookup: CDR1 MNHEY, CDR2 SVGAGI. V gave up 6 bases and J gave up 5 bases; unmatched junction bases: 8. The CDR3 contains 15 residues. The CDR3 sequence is CASSLAGMSTGELFF. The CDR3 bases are TGTGCCAGCAGCTTAGCGGGGATGAGTACCGGGGAGCTGTTTTTT.

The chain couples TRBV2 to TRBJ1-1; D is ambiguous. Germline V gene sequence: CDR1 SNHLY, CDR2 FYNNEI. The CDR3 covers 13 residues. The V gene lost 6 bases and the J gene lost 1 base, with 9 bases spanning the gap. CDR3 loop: CASRAVENTEAFF. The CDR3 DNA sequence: TGTGCCAGCAGGGCGGTTGAGAACACTGAAGCTTTCTTT.

In DNA, the CDR3 is TGTGCCAGCAGCTTAGGACAGGGGGGGTATTCACCCCTCCACTTT. Translating it yields CASSLGQGGYSPLHF. The chain is built from TRBV7-2 and TRBJ1-6, with 9 bases matching TRBD1. The CDR3 consists of 15 residues. J was trimmed by 8 bases and V by 1 base; bases with no gene match: 3. Per germline, CDR1 SGHTA and CDR2 FQGNSA.

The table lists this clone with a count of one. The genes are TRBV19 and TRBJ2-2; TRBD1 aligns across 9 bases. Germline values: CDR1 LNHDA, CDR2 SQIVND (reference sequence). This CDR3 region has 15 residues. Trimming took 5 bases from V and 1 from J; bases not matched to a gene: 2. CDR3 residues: CASSSGQGNTGELFF. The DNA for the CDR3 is TGTGCCAGTAGTTCGGGACAGGGGAACACCGGGGAGCTGTTTTTT.

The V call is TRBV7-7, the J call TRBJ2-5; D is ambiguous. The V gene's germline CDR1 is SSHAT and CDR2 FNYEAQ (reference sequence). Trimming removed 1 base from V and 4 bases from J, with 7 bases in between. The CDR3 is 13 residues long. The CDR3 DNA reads TGTGCCAGCAGCTTAGGACTGACAGAGACCCAGTACTTC. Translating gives CASSLGLTETQYF.

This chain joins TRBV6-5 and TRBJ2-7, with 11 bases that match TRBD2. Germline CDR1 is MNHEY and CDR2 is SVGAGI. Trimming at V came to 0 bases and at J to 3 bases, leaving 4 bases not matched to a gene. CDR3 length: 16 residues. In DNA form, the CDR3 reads TGTGCCAGCAGTTACTCCGGACTAGCGGGTAGCTACGAGCAGTACTTC. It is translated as CASSYSGLAGSYEQYF.

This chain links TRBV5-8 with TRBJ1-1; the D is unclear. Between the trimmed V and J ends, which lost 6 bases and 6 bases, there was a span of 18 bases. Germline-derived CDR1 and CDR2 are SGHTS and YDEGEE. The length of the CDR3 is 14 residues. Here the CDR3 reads CASIRDNIYPEAFF. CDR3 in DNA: TGTGCCAGCATTCGAGACAATATCTACCCTGAAGCTTTCTTT.

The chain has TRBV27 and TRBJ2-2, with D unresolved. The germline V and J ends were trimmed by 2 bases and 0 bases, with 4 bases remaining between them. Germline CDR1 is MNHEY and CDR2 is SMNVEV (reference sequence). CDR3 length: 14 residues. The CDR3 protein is CASSLVANTGELFF. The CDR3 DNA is TGTGCCAGCAGTTTAGTAGCGAACACCGGGGAGCTGTTTTTT.

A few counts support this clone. The CDR3 DNA sequence: TGTGCCACCGCGGGGGCTAGCGACCACAATGAGCAGTTCTTC. Translating it yields CATAGASDHNEQFF. The chain has TRBV15 and TRBJ2-1; a weak D match, TRBD2 (7 bases). Trimming shortened V by 8 bases and J by 5 bases, and 16 bases separated the two germline ends. The CDR3 totals 14 residues. Looked up from germline, CDR1 is LNHNV and CDR2 is YYDKDF (reference sequence).

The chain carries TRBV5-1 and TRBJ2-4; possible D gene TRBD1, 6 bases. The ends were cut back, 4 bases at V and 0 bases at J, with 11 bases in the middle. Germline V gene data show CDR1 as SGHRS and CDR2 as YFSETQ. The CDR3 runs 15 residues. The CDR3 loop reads CASSMGAVAKNIQYF. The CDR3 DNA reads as TGCGCCAGCAGCATGGGGGCAGTAGCCAAAAACATTCAGTACTTC.